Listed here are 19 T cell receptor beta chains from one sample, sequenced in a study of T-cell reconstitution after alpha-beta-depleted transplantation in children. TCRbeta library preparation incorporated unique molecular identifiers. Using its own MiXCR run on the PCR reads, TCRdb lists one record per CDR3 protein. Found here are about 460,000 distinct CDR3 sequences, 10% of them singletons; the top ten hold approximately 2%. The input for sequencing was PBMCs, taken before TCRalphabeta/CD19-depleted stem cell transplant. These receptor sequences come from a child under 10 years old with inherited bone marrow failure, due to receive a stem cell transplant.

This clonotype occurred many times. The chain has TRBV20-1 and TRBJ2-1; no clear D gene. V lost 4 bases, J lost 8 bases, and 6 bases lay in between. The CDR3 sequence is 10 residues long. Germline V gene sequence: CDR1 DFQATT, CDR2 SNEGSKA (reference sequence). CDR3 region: CSATFHEQFF. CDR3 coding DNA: TGCAGTGCTACTTTCCATGAGCAGTTCTTC.

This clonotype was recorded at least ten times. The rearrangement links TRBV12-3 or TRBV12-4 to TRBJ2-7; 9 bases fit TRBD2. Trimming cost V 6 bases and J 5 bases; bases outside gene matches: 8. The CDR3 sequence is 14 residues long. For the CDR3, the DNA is TGTGCCAGCAGCCCAGGGGGGACTAGCAACGAGCAGTACTTC. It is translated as CASSPGGTSNEQYF.

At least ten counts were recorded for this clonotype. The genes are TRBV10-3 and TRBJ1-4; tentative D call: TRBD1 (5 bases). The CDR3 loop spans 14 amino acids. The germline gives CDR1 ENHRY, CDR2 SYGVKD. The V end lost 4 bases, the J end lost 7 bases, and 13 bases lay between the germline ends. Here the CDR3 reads CAISVGQGGEKLFF. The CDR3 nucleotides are TGTGCCATCAGTGTTGGGCAGGGAGGTGAAAAACTGTTTTTT.

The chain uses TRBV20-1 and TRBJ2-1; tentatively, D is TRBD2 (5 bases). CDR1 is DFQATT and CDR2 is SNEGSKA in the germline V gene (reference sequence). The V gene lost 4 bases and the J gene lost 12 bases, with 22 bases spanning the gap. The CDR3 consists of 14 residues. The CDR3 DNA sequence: TGCAGTGCTATAGGACTCACAATCGACATGGGGCAGTTCTTC. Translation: CSAIGLTIDMGQFF.

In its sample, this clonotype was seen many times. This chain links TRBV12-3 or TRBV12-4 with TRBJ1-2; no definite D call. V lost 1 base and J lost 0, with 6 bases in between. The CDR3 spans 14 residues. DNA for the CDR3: TGTGCCAGCAGTTTAGGCCGAGCTAACTATGGCTACACCTTC. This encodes CASSLGRANYGYTF.

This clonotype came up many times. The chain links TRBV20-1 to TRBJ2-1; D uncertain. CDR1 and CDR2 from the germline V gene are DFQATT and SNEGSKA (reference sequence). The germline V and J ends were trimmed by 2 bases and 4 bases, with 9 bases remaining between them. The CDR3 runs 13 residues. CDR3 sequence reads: CSARPYRYNEQFF. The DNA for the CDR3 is TGCAGTGCTAGACCGTACCGTTACAATGAGCAGTTCTTC.

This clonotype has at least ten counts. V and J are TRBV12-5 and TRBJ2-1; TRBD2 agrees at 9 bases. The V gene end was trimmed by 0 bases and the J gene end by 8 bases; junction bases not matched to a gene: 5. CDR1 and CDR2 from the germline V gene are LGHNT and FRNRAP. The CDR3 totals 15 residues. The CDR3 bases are TGTGCTAGTGGTTTGGTGAGCGGGAGGTTACATGAGCAGTTCTTC. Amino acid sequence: CASGLVSGRLHEQFF.

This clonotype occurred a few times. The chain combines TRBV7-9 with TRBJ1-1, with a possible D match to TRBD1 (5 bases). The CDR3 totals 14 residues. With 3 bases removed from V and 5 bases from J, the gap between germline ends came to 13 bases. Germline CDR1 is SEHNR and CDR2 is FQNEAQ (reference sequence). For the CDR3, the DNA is TGTGCCAGCAGCTTTCAAGGGGCGGCGACTGAAGCTTTCTTT. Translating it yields CASSFQGAATEAFF.

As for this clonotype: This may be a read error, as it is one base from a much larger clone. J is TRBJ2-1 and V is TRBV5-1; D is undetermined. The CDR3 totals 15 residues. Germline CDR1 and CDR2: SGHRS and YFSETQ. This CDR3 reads CASSLVQRSYNGQFF. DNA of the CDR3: TGCGCCAGCAGCTTGGTGCAGCGCTCCTACAATGGGCAGTTCTTC.

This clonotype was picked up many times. The DNA for the CDR3 is TGTGCCACCAGTGATTCTCGGACTAGCGGGAGGGCCGAAGAGACCCAGTACTTC. As protein: CATSDSRTSGRAEETQYF. The V gene is TRBV24-1, the J gene TRBJ2-5; 15 bases match TRBD2. The CDR3 is made up of 18 amino acids. Germline V lookup: CDR1 KGHDR, CDR2 SFDVKD. J lost 3 bases, V lost 2 bases, and 6 bases had no gene match.

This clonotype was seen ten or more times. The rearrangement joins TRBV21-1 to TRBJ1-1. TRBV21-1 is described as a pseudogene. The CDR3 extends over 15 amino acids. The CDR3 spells CASSKVVDRNTEAFF. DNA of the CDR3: TGTGCCAGCAGCAAAGTGGTCGACAGGAACACTGAAGCTTTCTTT.

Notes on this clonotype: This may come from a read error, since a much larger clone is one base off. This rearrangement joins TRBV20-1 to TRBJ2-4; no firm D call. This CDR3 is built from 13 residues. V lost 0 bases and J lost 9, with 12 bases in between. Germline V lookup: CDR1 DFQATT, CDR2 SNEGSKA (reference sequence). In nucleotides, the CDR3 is TGCAGTGCTAGAGATCCGATCCCAATCATTCAGTACTTC. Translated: CSARDPIPIIQYF.

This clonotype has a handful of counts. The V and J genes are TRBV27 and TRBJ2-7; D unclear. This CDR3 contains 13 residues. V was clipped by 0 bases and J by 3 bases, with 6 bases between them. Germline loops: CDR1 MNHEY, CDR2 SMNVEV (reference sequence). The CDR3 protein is CASSLSSDYEQYF. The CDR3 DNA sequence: TGTGCCAGCAGTTTATCCAGCGACTACGAGCAGTACTTC.

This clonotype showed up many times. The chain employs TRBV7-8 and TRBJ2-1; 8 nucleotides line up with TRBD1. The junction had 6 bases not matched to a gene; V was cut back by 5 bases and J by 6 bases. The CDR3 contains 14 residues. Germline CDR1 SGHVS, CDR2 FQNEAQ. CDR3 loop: CASSPRQGFNEQFF. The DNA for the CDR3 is TGTGCCAGCAGCCCCCGACAGGGGTTCAATGAGCAGTTCTTC. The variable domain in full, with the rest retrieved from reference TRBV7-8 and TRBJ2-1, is GAGVSQSPRYKVAKRGQDVALRCDPISGHVSLFWYQQALGQGPEFLTYFQNEAQLDKSGLPSDRFFAERPEGSVSTLKIQRTQQEDSAVYLCASSPRQGFNEQFFGPGTRLTVL.

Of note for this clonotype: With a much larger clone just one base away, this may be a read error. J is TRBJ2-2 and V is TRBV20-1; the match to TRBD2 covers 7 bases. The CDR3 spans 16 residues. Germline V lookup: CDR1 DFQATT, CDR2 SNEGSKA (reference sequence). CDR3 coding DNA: TGCTGTGCTAGGACGGGAGGCCCTTCTTTTTTCGGGGAGCTGTTTTTT. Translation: CCARTGGPSFFGELFF.

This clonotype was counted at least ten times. CDR3 coding DNA: TGCGCCAGCAGCTTCTTGACCCAGAGCTCCTACAATGAGCAGTTCTTC. Its translation is CASSFLTQSSYNEQFF. The gene calls are TRBV5-1 and TRBJ2-1; D is undetermined. V lost 2 bases and J lost 0, with 12 bases in between. There are 16 residues in the CDR3. The germline CDR1 and CDR2 sequences are SGHRS and YFSETQ.

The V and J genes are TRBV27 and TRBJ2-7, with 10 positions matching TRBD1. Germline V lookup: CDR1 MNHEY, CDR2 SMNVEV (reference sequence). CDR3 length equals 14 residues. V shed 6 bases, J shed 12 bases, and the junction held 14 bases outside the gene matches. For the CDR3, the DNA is TGTGCCAGCAGCAGGGCCGGGACAGGGGAAGTTTGGTACTTC. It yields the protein CASSRAGTGEVWYF.

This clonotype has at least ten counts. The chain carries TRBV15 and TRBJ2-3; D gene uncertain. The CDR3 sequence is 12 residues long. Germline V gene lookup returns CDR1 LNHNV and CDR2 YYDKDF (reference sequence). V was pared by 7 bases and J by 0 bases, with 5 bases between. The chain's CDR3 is CATTNSTDTQYF. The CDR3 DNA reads TGTGCCACCACCAACAGCACAGATACGCAGTATTTT.

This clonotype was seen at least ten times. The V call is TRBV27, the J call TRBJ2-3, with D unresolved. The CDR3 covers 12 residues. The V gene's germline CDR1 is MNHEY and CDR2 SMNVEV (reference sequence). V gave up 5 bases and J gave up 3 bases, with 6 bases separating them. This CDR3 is CASSGETDTQYF. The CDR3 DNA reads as TGTGCCAGCAGTGGTGAAACAGATACGCAGTATTTT.